Presented here are 14 T cell receptor beta chains from one specimen sequenced in a study of blood T cell repertoires in COVID-19. Generated by immunoSEQ multiplex PCR, the TCRdb table keeps only in-frame clones and is missing some. Of about 52,000 clones listed, approximately 80% are singletons. Sequenced: peripheral blood. These receptors were taken from a man in his 70s with active COVID-19.

This clone has more than one count but fewer than ten. The V and J genes are TRBV19 and TRBJ1-6; D remains ambiguous. The CDR3 is 12 amino acids. CDR1 and CDR2 (germline): LNHDA, SQIVND (reference sequence). Trimming left V 4 bases short and J 8 bases short, with 6 bases between. As DNA, the CDR3 is TGTGCCAGTAGTACCGAGGATTCACCCCTCCACTTT. Translation gives CASSTEDSPLHF.

The rearrangement uses TRBV6-1 and TRBJ2-7; TRBD1 matches at 9 bases. The CDR3 has 16 residues. The germline CDR1 and CDR2 sequences are MNHNS and SASEGT. With V trimmed by 1 base and J by 2 bases, 6 bases remained unmatched. The CDR3 region is CASSEGLGTGTYEQYF. CDR3 DNA: TGTGCCAGCAGTGAAGGGCTCGGGACAGGGACCTACGAGCAGTACTTC.

V gene TRBV6-6 combines with J gene TRBJ1-4, with D unresolved. CDR1 MNHNY and CDR2 SVGAGI come from the germline V gene (reference sequence). Trimming stripped 6 bases from V and 6 bases from J, with 5 bases between. The CDR3 runs to 11 residues. The CDR3 loop reads CASREDEKLFF. In DNA, the CDR3 is TGTGCCAGCAGGGAGGATGAAAAACTGTTTTTT.

This chain joins TRBV15 and TRBJ1-2; D may be TRBD1 (5 bases). CDR3 size: 16 residues. Germline loops: CDR1 LNHNV, CDR2 YYDKDF (reference sequence). Trimming cost V 1 base and J 3 bases, with 15 bases left between them. The CDR3 DNA reads as TGTGCCACCAGCAGAGCGGGCAGGGTAGAAGACTATGGCTACACCTTC. Its protein product is CATSRAGRVEDYGYTF.

The table lists this clone with a few counts. The V and J genes are TRBV7-2 and TRBJ2-5; 14 bases are a match to TRBD2. V was clipped by 4 bases and J by 2 bases; unmatched bases: 9. Looked up from germline, CDR1 is SGHTA and CDR2 is FQGNSA. The CDR3 spans 18 residues. In DNA, the CDR3 is TGTGCCAGCAGCTCTAGTGCGCGACTAGCGGGGGGGCAAGAGACCCAGTACTTC. Translated: CASSSSARLAGGQETQYF.

This chain links TRBV18 with TRBJ1-1; the D gene is possibly TRBD1 (5 bases). The V gene's germline CDR1 is KGHSH and CDR2 LQKENI. Trimming took off 3 bases at V and 7 bases at J, with 12 bases between the two ends. This CDR3 is 13 amino acids long. The CDR3 spells CASSPSQDSEAFF. CDR3 coding DNA: TGTGCCAGCTCACCTAGCCAAGACAGTGAAGCTTTCTTT.

This clone was observed a single time. The chain joins TRBV30 to TRBJ1-6; TRBD1 matches 7 bases. The junction had 2 bases not matched to a gene; V was cut back by 5 bases and J by 7 bases. The CDR3 length is 12 residues. From germline, CDR1 is GTSNPN and CDR2 SVGIG (reference sequence). CDR3 region: CAWDRVNSPLHF. The CDR3 bases are TGTGCCTGGGACAGGGTGAATTCACCCCTCCACTTT.

This chain joins TRBV19 and TRBJ1-5, with D perhaps matching TRBD1 (6 bases). The CDR3 runs to 19 residues. V lost 6 bases and J 0 bases, leaving 24 bases between the germline ends. Germline CDR1 LNHDA, CDR2 SQIVND (reference sequence). The CDR3 sequence is CASSPTRAGATNSNQPQHF. In DNA, the CDR3 is TGTGCCAGTAGCCCCACCCGGGCAGGGGCGACTAATAGCAATCAGCCCCAGCATTTT. Full variable domain (missing parts from reference TRBV19 and TRBJ1-5): DGGITQSPKYLFRKEGQNVTLSCEQNLNHDAMYWYRQDPGQGLRLIYYSQIVNDFQKGDIAEGYSVSREKKESFPLTVTSAQKNPTAFYLCASSPTRAGATNSNQPQHFGDGTRLSIL.

This chain connects TRBV11-3 to TRBJ1-2; 8 bases agree with TRBD1. CDR3 size: 12 residues. The germline gives CDR1 SGHNT, CDR2 YENEEA. J gave up 8 bases and V 5 bases, and 4 bases lay outside the gene matches. The CDR3 coding sequence is TGTGCCAGCAGCGACAGGGGAAGGGGCTACACCTTC. It specifies CASSDRGRGYTF.

This rearrangement joins TRBV21-1 to TRBJ1-5. TRBV21-1 is flagged as a pseudogene. The CDR3 covers 16 residues. The CDR3 reads CASSKKGGDSNQPQHF. CDR3 in DNA: TGTGCCAGCAGCAAAAAGGGCGGGGATAGCAATCAGCCCCAGCATTTT.

This clone occurred a few times. The V gene is TRBV10-1, the J gene TRBJ1-6, with TRBD1 identical over 8 bases. Trimming cost V 6 bases and J 10 bases; bases outside gene matches: 8. The CDR3 runs 14 residues. Per germline, CDR1 WNHNN and CDR2 SYGVQD (reference sequence). CDR3 region: CASSPGQGLSPLHF. CDR3 bases: TGCGCCAGCAGCCCCGGACAGGGACTGTCACCCCTCCACTTT.

The chain has TRBV7-8 and TRBJ1-2; unclear D gene. With 3 bases removed from V and 8 bases from J, the gap between germline ends came to 13 bases. Per the germline V gene, CDR1 is SGHVS and CDR2 is FQNEAQ. CDR3 length: 13 residues. Here the CDR3 reads CASSFEGRSGYTF. The CDR3 DNA is TGTGCCAGCAGCTTCGAAGGTCGTAGCGGCTACACCTTC.

The CDR3 bases are TGCAGTGCTAGGGGGCGCCAGGGCTACACCTTC. Translated, it gives CSARGRQGYTF. This chain joins TRBV20-1 and TRBJ1-2, with D maybe TRBD1 (5 bases). V was clipped by 3 bases and J by 8 bases, with 10 bases between them. CDR1 and CDR2 (germline): DFQATT, SNEGSKA (reference sequence). The CDR3 runs 11 residues.

The rearrangement links TRBV27 to TRBJ2-7, with D possibly matching TRBD1 (6 bases). CDR3 length: 15 amino acids. Germline assignment: CDR1 MNHEY and CDR2 SMNVEV (reference sequence). V was clipped by 7 bases and J by 6 bases, with 22 bases between them. CDR3 loop: CASTQTRDTVREQYF. DNA for the CDR3: TGTGCCAGCACCCAGACCCGGGACACAGTACGCGAGCAGTACTTC.